This TCR beta chain stems from a study of T cells in tumors after PD-1 blockade. Regarding the study as a whole: Some novel exhausted tumor clones appeared in pre-treatment blood, suggesting peripheral recruitment.

Remarks on this clone: Its target is not known.

Input was roughly 600 ng to 6,004 ng of genomic DNA from tumor or blood. In germline, CDR1 is MNHNY, CDR2 SVGAGI (reference sequence). V lost 0 bases and J 6 bases, leaving 12 bases between the germline ends. The CDR3 contains 14 residues. This table comes from immunoSEQ multiplex PCR, and its TCRdb copy is limited to in-frame clones, with some not included. The sample has approximately 48,000 clones; around 85% are singletons. The starting material was PBMCs, obtained before anti-PD-1 treatment. This sequence originates from a human donor with basal cell carcinoma. The chain employs TRBV6-6 and TRBJ2-7; D ambiguous. As DNA, the CDR3 is TGTGCCAGCAGTTACTCCCCTGGAAGCATCGAGCAGTACTTC. This translates into CASSYSPGSIEQYF.